The 14 T cell receptor beta chains listed next were all sequenced from one sample in a study of ipilimumab plus nivolumab after autologous stem cell transplantation. The table came from immunoSEQ multiplex PCR; TCRdb's copy has only in-frame clones and leaves some out. The sample carries more than 20,000 clones, 70% to 85% recorded once. Here the sequenced sample was PBMCs, taken in a trial of ipilimumab plus nivolumab as post-transplant consolidation. Source of these receptors: a male donor with diffuse large B-cell lymphoma.

The gene calls are TRBV28 and TRBJ1-3; weak D call: TRBD1 (5 bases). Trimming pared 6 bases from V and 0 bases from J, leaving 9 bases between. The CDR3 runs 14 residues. Germline loops: CDR1 MDHEN, CDR2 SYDVKM. CDR3 nucleotides: TGTGCCAGCAGGGGACCGAGCTCTGGAAACACCATATATTTT. Protein sequence: CASRGPSSGNTIYF.

The chain links TRBV7-2 to TRBJ1-2; 7 nucleotides match TRBD1. CDR1 SGHTA and CDR2 FQGNSA come from the germline V gene. This CDR3 spans 14 amino acids. J lost 6 bases, V lost 2 bases, and 6 bases had no gene match. The CDR3 DNA reads as TGTGCCAGCAGCTTACAGGGGGAGTTTCATGGCTACACCTTC. Amino acids: CASSLQGEFHGYTF.

CDR3 amino acids: CATSRDQGTQGQPQHF. The CDR3 bases are TGTGCCACCAGCAGAGATCAGGGGACGCAGGGCCAGCCCCAGCATTTT. This rearrangement joins TRBV15 to TRBJ1-5; maybe TRBD1 (6 bases). The CDR3 consists of 16 residues. Trimming removed 0 bases at V and 7 bases at J, with 16 bases between. CDR1 and CDR2 from the germline V gene are LNHNV and YYDKDF (reference sequence).

In DNA form, the CDR3 reads TGTGCCAGCAGCTTAATCTTTAGCGGGCTCCTCAGCTCCTACAATGAGCAGTTCTTC. Translated, it gives CASSLIFSGLLSSYNEQFF. The V call is TRBV7-2, the J call TRBJ2-1; 7 bases agree with TRBD2. Germline CDR1 and CDR2: SGHTA and FQGNSA. V gave up 2 bases and J gave up 0 bases; unmatched junction bases: 13. This CDR3 has 19 amino acids.

The rearrangement links TRBV7-9 to TRBJ1-6, with 9 bases identical to TRBD1. The CDR3 runs 14 residues. Germline CDR1 and CDR2: SEHNR and FQNEAQ (reference sequence). V lost 5 bases, J lost 8 bases, and 4 bases stayed unmatched. The chain's CDR3 is CASSQDRGDSPLHF. The CDR3 DNA follows: TGTGCCAGCAGCCAGGACAGGGGAGATTCACCCCTCCACTTT.

This chain uses TRBV4-2 with TRBJ1-1; tentatively, D is TRBD1 (5 bases). The CDR3 contains 15 residues. CDR1 and CDR2 from the germline V gene are LGHNA and YNFKEQ. Trimming took 0 bases from V and 4 from J, leaving 12 bases between them. CDR3 region: CASSQDPGWVTEAFF. The CDR3 region has the DNA TGTGCCAGCAGCCAAGATCCAGGGTGGGTCACTGAAGCTTTCTTT.

This clone has a count of ten or more. Other DNA sequences from this sample encode an identical CDR3 as well. The chain couples TRBV4-2 to TRBJ2-2; D not resolved. The V gene lost 1 base and the J gene lost 8 bases, with 5 bases spanning the gap. Germline V gene sequence: CDR1 LGHNA, CDR2 YNFKEQ. The CDR3 runs 12 residues. CDR3 sequence (DNA): TGTGCCAGCAGCCAAGTCCAAGGGGAGCTGTTTTTT. Translated: CASSQVQGELFF.

V and J are TRBV20-1 and TRBJ2-5; the match to TRBD1 covers 7 bases. The tail of the sequence fits TRBJ2-7 better, so the J call may be wrong. The V gene's germline CDR1 is DFQATT and CDR2 SNEGSKA (reference sequence). The CDR3 length is 11 residues. This chain's CDR3 is CSTRQGYEQYF. The CDR3 nucleotides read TGCAGTACCAGACAGGGCTACGAGCAGTACTTC.

This sequence joins TRBV4-2 and TRBJ2-1; D perhaps matches TRBD1 (6 bases). This CDR3 spans 17 amino acids. V was clipped by 1 base and J by 6 bases, with 19 bases between them. Germline loops: CDR1 LGHNA, CDR2 YNFKEQ. The CDR3 loop reads CASSQATGGLGVNEQFF. Written as DNA, the CDR3 is TGTGCCAGCAGCCAAGCGACAGGAGGCTTGGGGGTCAATGAGCAGTTCTTC.

The genes are TRBV30 and TRBJ2-7, with D possibly being TRBD2 (6 bases). CDR3 length: 12 residues. Germline V gives CDR1 GTSNPN, CDR2 SVGIG (reference sequence). V was shortened by 2 bases and J by 12 bases, with 17 bases between the two germline ends. CDR3 nucleotides: TGTGCCTGGAGTCTTCAAGGGACTGCTTGGTACTTC. Translation: CAWSLQGTAWYF.

The chain links TRBV29-1 to TRBJ1-3, with TRBD1 identical over 7 bases. The junction had 9 bases not matched to a gene; V was cut back by 3 bases and J by 4 bases. CDR1 is SQVTM, CDR2 ANQGSEA, per germline. This CDR3 spans 15 amino acids. The CDR3, as DNA: TGCAGCGTTGAGTCCGACAGGGTGTTGGGAAACACCATATATTTT. Amino acids: CSVESDRVLGNTIYF. Variable domain in full (rest from reference TRBV29-1 and TRBJ1-3): SAVISQKPSRDICQRGTSLTIQCQVDSQVTMMFWYRQQPGQSLTLIATANQGSEATYESGFVIDKFPISRPNLTFSTLTVSNMSPEDSSIYLCSVESDRVLGNTIYFGEGSWLTVV.

The DNA for the CDR3 is TGTGCCAGCAGTTTATTGACGGGCGGAGGCACAGATACGCAGTATTTT. Residues: CASSLLTGGGTDTQYF. V and J are TRBV27 and TRBJ2-3, with D unclear. The CDR3 runs to 16 residues. Trimming shortened V by 1 base and J by 1 base, and 12 bases separated the two germline ends. The germline CDR1 and CDR2 sequences are MNHEY and SMNVEV (reference sequence).

The rearrangement links TRBV7-9 to TRBJ2-5; D is perhaps TRBD1 or TRBD2 (5 bases each). The germline V and J ends were trimmed by 1 base and 2 bases, with 14 bases remaining between them. Germline CDR1 and CDR2: SEHNR and FQNEAQ (reference sequence). The CDR3 has 16 residues. The CDR3 protein is CASSLVPGPRQETQYF. The CDR3 region has the DNA TGTGCCAGCAGCTTAGTTCCGGGACCAAGACAAGAGACCCAGTACTTC.

The chain has TRBV19 and TRBJ1-2; the D is unclear. Germline loops: CDR1 LNHDA, CDR2 SQIVND (reference sequence). The CDR3 has 15 amino acids. V dropped 4 bases and J dropped 5 bases, with 17 bases sitting between them. The CDR3 nucleotides are TGTGCCAGTAGTACCCTCCGTCGAGACATGTATGGCTACACCTTC. Its protein is CASSTLRRDMYGYTF.